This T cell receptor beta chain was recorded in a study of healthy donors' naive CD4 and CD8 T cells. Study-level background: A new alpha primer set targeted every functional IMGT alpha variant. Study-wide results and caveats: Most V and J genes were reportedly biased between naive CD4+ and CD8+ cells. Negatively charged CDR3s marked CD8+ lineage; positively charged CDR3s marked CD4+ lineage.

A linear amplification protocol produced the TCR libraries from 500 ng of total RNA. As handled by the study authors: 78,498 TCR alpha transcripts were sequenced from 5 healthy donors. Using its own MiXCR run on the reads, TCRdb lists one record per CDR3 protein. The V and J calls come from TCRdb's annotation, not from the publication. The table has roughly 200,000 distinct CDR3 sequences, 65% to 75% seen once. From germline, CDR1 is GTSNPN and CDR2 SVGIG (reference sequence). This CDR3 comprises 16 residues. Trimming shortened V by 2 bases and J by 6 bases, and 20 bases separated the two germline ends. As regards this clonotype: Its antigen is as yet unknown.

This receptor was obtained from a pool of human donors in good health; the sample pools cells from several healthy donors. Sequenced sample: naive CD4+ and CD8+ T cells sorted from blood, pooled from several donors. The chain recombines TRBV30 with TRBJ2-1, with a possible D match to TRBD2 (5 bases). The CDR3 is CAWSTSSPTFSNEQFF. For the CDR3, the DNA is TGTGCCTGGAGTACCTCTAGCCCGACGTTCAGCAATGAGCAGTTCTTC.